The 13 T cell receptor beta chains below were found in one sample sequenced in a study of PD-1 blockade in classical Hodgkin lymphoma. Profiled with immunoSEQ multiplex PCR; TCRdb holds only in-frame clones, not every one. The table has around 91,000 clones, around 86% seen once. Each patient experienced a relapse that followed autologous stem cell transplantation, and brentuximab vedotin exposure varied. The sequences come from peripheral blood mononuclear cells (PBMCs), collected at baseline. The receptors derive from a human donor with classical Hodgkin lymphoma.

The genes are TRBV6-5 and TRBJ1-2; D unresolved. Trimming took 0 bases from V and 0 from J, leaving 8 bases between them. The CDR3 extends over 15 amino acids. Germline CDR1 MNHEY, CDR2 SVGAGI. CDR3 DNA: TGTGCCAGCAGTTACTCCGGAGCTTCTAACTATGGCTACACCTTC. It specifies CASSYSGASNYGYTF.

This chain joins TRBV6-5 and TRBJ2-7; no definite D call. The CDR3 covers 13 residues. V was cut by 0 bases and J by 2 bases, with 5 bases left in between. The germline gives CDR1 MNHEY, CDR2 SVGAGI. The CDR3 protein is CASSYSGPYEQYF. CDR3 DNA: TGTGCCAGCAGTTACTCAGGTCCCTACGAGCAGTACTTC.

The J gene is TRBJ1-3, the V gene TRBV5-4; D remains unclear. There are 14 residues in the CDR3. Germline V gives CDR1 SGHNT, CDR2 YYREEE (reference sequence). Trimming pared 2 bases from V and 1 base from J, leaving 7 bases between. CDR3 coding DNA: TGTGCCAGCAGCTTCAGGAGGTCTGGAAACACCATATATTTT. Its translation is CASSFRRSGNTIYF.

V and J are TRBV28 and TRBJ2-7; D is possibly TRBD2 (6 bases). CDR3 length: 13 residues. V lost 10 bases, J lost 0 bases, and 13 bases lay in between. Germline CDR1 and CDR2: MDHEN and SYDVKM. CDR3 nucleotides: TGTGCCACCTGGAGGGACCACTCCTACGAGCAGTACTTC. This translates into CATWRDHSYEQYF.

This clone was detected once. CDR3 amino acids: CASSVAPSGTDTQYF. The CDR3 DNA reads TGTGCCAGCAGCGTAGCTCCTTCGGGCACAGATACGCAGTATTTT. This chain links TRBV9 with TRBJ2-3; D gene unclear. In germline, CDR1 is SGDLS, CDR2 YYNGEE. V was cut by 0 bases and J by 1 base, with 9 bases left in between. This CDR3 region has 15 residues.

The gene calls are TRBV6-1 and TRBJ2-3, with D perhaps TRBD2 (5 bases). V gave up 3 bases and J gave up 0 bases, with 7 bases separating them. The V gene's germline CDR1 is MNHNS and CDR2 SASEGT. This CDR3 is 14 amino acids long. The CDR3 loop is CASSEAGSTDTQYF. For the CDR3, the DNA is TGTGCCAGCAGTGAGGCGGGTAGCACAGATACGCAGTATTTT.

V gene TRBV18 combines with J gene TRBJ2-4; D gene unclear. From germline, CDR1 is KGHSH and CDR2 LQKENI. The CDR3 is made up of 14 amino acids. V lost 3 bases and J 0 bases, leaving 6 bases between the germline ends. The CDR3 sequence: CASSPSLAKNIQYF. Written as DNA, the CDR3 is TGTGCCAGCTCACCGTCCCTAGCCAAAAACATTCAGTACTTC.

CDR3 sequence: CASSFRNSDNEQFF. CDR3 in DNA: TGTGCCAGCAGCTTTAGGAATAGTGACAATGAGCAGTTCTTC. The chain joins TRBV5-4 to TRBJ2-1; unclear D gene. There are 14 residues in the CDR3. Germline V lookup: CDR1 SGHNT, CDR2 YYREEE (reference sequence). V was pared by 2 bases and J by 5 bases, with 11 bases between. Full variable domain (rest looked up from reference TRBV5-4 and TRBJ2-1): ETGVTQSPTHLIKTRGQQVTLRCSSQSGHNTVSWYQQALGQGPQFIFQYYREEENGRGNFPPRFSGLQFPNYSSELNVNALELDDSALYLCASSFRNSDNEQFFGPGTRLTVL.

The chain employs TRBV7-2 and TRBJ2-1; 11 bases are shared with TRBD2. The V gene end was trimmed by 1 base and the J gene end by 4 bases; junction bases not matched to a gene: 6. CDR1 is SGHTA, CDR2 FQGNSA, per germline. The CDR3 length is 17 residues. CDR3 sequence (DNA): TGTGCCAGCAGCTTAGACCGGGGGACTAGCGGTTACAATGAGCAGTTCTTC. Its protein is CASSLDRGTSGYNEQFF.

As concerns this clone: The junction differs from germline at one of its ends, possibly a read error. J is TRBJ2-7 and V is TRBV7-7; the match to TRBD1 covers 12 bases. Germline values: CDR1 SSHAT, CDR2 FNYEAQ (reference sequence). The CDR3 loop spans 14 amino acids. The CDR3 coding sequence is TGTGCTAGCAGCTTGGGACAGGGGGCGGGGGAGCAGTACTTC. Translating gives CASSLGQGAGEQYF.

This chain joins TRBV28 and TRBJ1-1, with D tentatively TRBD1 (6 bases). Between the trimmed V and J ends, which lost 7 bases and 8 bases, there was a span of 11 bases. This CDR3 has 11 residues. CDR1 and CDR2 (germline): MDHEN, SYDVKM. CDR3 DNA sequence: TGTGCCAGCAAACAGGGAACCGAAGCTTTCTTT. It codes for CASKQGTEAFF.

The J gene is TRBJ2-2, the V gene TRBV30; D unclear. The CDR3 is 13 amino acids. CDR1 is GTSNPN, CDR2 SVGIG, per germline (reference sequence). Trimming shortened V by 0 bases and J by 7 bases, and 9 bases separated the two germline ends. The CDR3 protein is CAWSVNGIGELFF. The CDR3, as DNA: TGTGCCTGGAGTGTGAATGGGATCGGGGAGCTGTTTTTT.

The chain joins TRBV5-5 to TRBJ1-2; D perhaps matches TRBD1 (6 bases). The CDR3 is 15 amino acids. V was cut by 0 bases and J by 4 bases, with 13 bases left in between. The germline gives CDR1 SGHKS, CDR2 YYEKEE (reference sequence). CDR3 loop: CASSLVWGLVYGYTF. The CDR3 DNA reads as TGTGCCAGCAGCTTGGTGTGGGGGCTGGTCTATGGCTACACCTTC.